This TCR beta chain came from a study of T cells after yellow fever vaccination. Turning to the study itself: The SMART-Seq v4 Ultra Low Input method served to prepare the low-cell-number fractions.

Study findings and constraints: Sorted repertoires could include abundant contaminating clonotypes from bulk cells. Re-detected after boosting: most primary clones, 96% of CD4 and 88% of CD8.

Trimming took 6 bases from V and 3 from J; bases not matched to a gene: 1. This CDR3 is built from 11 residues. Germline loops: CDR1 DFQATT, CDR2 SNEGSKA (reference sequence). About this clonotype itself: Antigen specificity is unknown.

5'RACE template switching added a universal primer site and UMIs to TCR cDNA. TCRdb re-derived calls from the 5' RACE reads in MiXCR, one entry per CDR3 protein. The table shows roughly 500,000 distinct CDR3 sequences, with 19% occurring only once. The rearrangement links TRBV20-1 to TRBJ1-1, with 7 bases aligning to TRBD1. The input for sequencing was PBMCs, taken 15 days after the yellow fever booster vaccination. This sequence originates from a man aged 25 to 45 who received the YFV17D yellow fever vaccine. The CDR3 here is CSATGDTEAFF. CDR3 bases: TGCAGTGCCACAGGGGACACTGAAGCTTTCTTT.